This TCR beta chain was recorded in a study of identical twins. Notes on the study in general: In drawing conclusions, the study used cross-sectional statistical analysis and did not follow the same donors.

TCRdb re-derived calls from the 5' RACE reads in MiXCR, one entry per CDR3 protein. The data show around 340,000 distinct CDR3 sequences, about 10% seen once. A word on this clonotype: Antigen unknown.

Germline-derived CDR1 and CDR2 are SGHRS and YFSETQ. V was clipped by 0 bases and J by 1 base, with 10 bases between them. CDR3 size: 15 residues. The receptor's source is a woman aged 50 to 60 in good health. The sample was naive T cells sorted from blood. The rearrangement joins TRBV5-1 to TRBJ2-5, with D maybe TRBD2 (6 bases). The CDR3 nucleotides are TGCGCCAGCAGCTTGGTTGCTAGCGCCCAAGAGACCCAGTACTTC. Residues: CASSLVASAQETQYF.